These T cell receptor beta chains were read from a single sample in a study of shared clonotypes between healthy human individuals. Profiled with immunoSEQ multiplex PCR; TCRdb holds only in-frame clones, not every one. Counted here are around 510,000 clones, around 95% occurring once; the ten biggest clones make up 0.05% to 0.07%. The sample comprised naive CD4+ T cells sorted from blood. The receptor source for this set is a woman aged 30 to 39 in good health. The CDR3 runs from the conserved cysteine through the conserved F or W. A D gene is named only where the DNA matches it firmly.

TRBV19	15	TRBD1	TRBJ1-1	CASSAGRARGPEAFF	TGTGCCAGTAGTGCCGGTCGCGCGAGGGGGCCTGAAGCTTTCTTT
TRBV27	18	TRBD1	TRBJ1-6	CASTTLGQGASYNSPLHF	TGTGCCAGCACCACCCTCGGACAGGGTGCCTCCTATAATTCACCCCTCCACTTT
TRBV5-1	15	.	TRBJ2-2	CASSLSLVDDGELFF	TGCGCCAGCAGCTTGAGTCTAGTTGACGACGGGGAGCTGTTTTTT
TRBV7-6	17	TRBD2	TRBJ2-5	CASSSLGRSGSGETQYF	TGTGCCAGCAGCTCCCTAGGAAGGAGCGGGAGTGGGGAGACCCAGTACTTC
TRBV5-1	15	.	TRBJ2-2	CASSPQERNTGELFF	TGCGCCAGCAGTCCTCAGGAGAGGAACACCGGGGAGCTGTTTTTT
TRBV5-4	15	TRBD2	TRBJ2-1	CASSLGLAVLDEQFF	TGTGCCAGCAGCTTGGGACTAGCAGTATTGGATGAGCAGTTCTTC
TRBV21-1	11	.	TRBJ2-7	CASSWASEQYF	TGTGCCAGCAGCTGGGCCTCCGAGCAGTACTTC
TRBV5-4	16	TRBD2	TRBJ2-5	CASSLIGLGARETQYF	TGTGCCAGCAGTCTTATTGGACTAGGGGCCAGAGAGACCCAGTACTTC
TRBV18	16	.	TRBJ1-4	CASSPILATGGDSLFF	TGTGCCAGCTCACCAATCTTAGCGACAGGAGGCGACTCACTGTTTTTT
TRBV6-6	14	TRBD1	TRBJ1-2	CASRTGEILRAYTF	TGTGCCAGCAGAACAGGGGAAATACTTCGGGCCTACACCTTC
TRBV2	15	.	TRBJ1-1	CASSDTGGMNTEAFF	TGTGCCAGCAGTGATACGGGAGGAATGAACACTGAAGCTTTCTTT
TRBV14	16	TRBD2	TRBJ2-3	CASSPHSGRAADTQYF	TGTGCCAGCAGCCCACATAGCGGGAGGGCCGCGGATACGCAGTATTTT
TRBV28	13	.	TRBJ2-7	CARTPGDDYEQYF	TGTGCCAGAACCCCCGGGGATGATTACGAGCAGTACTTC
TRBV28	14	.	TRBJ1-3	CAIRGQIAGNTIYF	TGTGCCATCCGTGGACAGATTGCTGGAAACACCATATATTTT
TRBV28	15	TRBD2	TRBJ2-1	CASSLKTGLAGEQFF	TGTGCCAGCAGTTTAAAAACGGGACTAGCGGGTGAGCAGTTCTTC